This is a list of T cell receptor beta chains from one sample in a study of T cell changes during pregnancy in multiple sclerosis. Using immunoSEQ multiplex PCR, the repertoire was profiled, and TCRdb retains in-frame clones only, with some absent. The repertoire holds under 50,000 clones, around 93% seen once, with approximately 0.36% in the top ten. Sequencing used CD4+ T cells from peripheral blood mononuclear cells, obtained after pregnancy. These receptors were collected from a female donor with multiple sclerosis, enrolled in a pregnancy study. CDR3s leave out the opening cysteine and the closing phenylalanine or tryptophan. For some rows the clone size is stated as once, few or many, or as a class when expanded; others skip it.

J gene	V gene	clone size	CDR3 protein
TRBJ2-5	TRBV11-3	NA	ASSPRGQETQY
TRBJ2-3	TRBV7-2	NA	ASSLRLAGGTDTQY
TRBJ2-6	TRBV6-5	NA	ASSYSQITGANVLT
TRBJ1-6	TRBV14	NA	ASSLRQGLRNSPLH
TRBJ2-2	TRBV19	NA	ASSIGVTNTGELF
TRBJ2-3	TRBV11-2	NA	ASSRAGTATDTQY
TRBJ1-4	TRBV14	NA	ASSNRVSDEKLF
TRBJ1-1	TRBV10-3	NA	AISESQTGKGEAF
TRBJ2-5	TRBV18	once	ASSPRMPRETQY
TRBJ1-4	TRBV4-1	NA	ASSQIAVGRSNEKLF
TRBJ2-2	TRBV6-4	NA	ASSDYSPSNTGELF
TRBJ1-1	TRBV15	NA	ASRPSGTGAEAF
TRBJ1-3	TRBV7-9	NA	ASSYSRRTGPSIY
TRBJ1-1	TRBV11-1	once	ASSPGGFVRTNTEAF